Each of the 11 T cell receptor beta chains below was sequenced from the same sample in a study of blood T cell repertoires in COVID-19. Only in-frame clones appear in the TCRdb table, and some are missing; sequencing was by immunoSEQ multiplex PCR. Found here are about 400,000 clones, roughly 91% of them singletons; the top ten hold 1.7%. The sequencing input was PBMCs or T cells enriched from blood (not recorded which). Receptor source: a woman aged 30 to 39 who had recovered from COVID-19.

The chain is built from TRBV29-1 and TRBJ2-2, with TRBD1 identical over 7 bases. V was pared by 4 bases and J by 4 bases, with 6 bases of the junction left unmatched. Germline loops: CDR1 SQVTM, CDR2 ANQGSEA. The CDR3 has 14 amino acids. The CDR3 region has the DNA TGCAGCGTTGTAGGACAGGAAAGCACCGGGGAGCTGTTTTTT. The encoded protein is CSVVGQESTGELFF.

The V and J genes are TRBV7-9 and TRBJ2-5, with D perhaps TRBD2 (5 bases). CDR3 length: 15 amino acids. V lost 5 bases to trimming and J lost 4 bases, with 17 bases between them. CDR1 is SEHNR and CDR2 is FQNEAQ in the germline V gene (reference sequence). The CDR3, as DNA: TGTGCCAGCAGCCCCAAGGACTTGGGAGCAGAGACCCAGTACTTC. Translation: CASSPKDLGAETQYF. Using reference TRBV7-9 and TRBJ2-5 for the parts outside the CDR3, the full variable domain is DTGVSQNPRHKITKRGQNVTFRCDPISEHNRLYWYRQTLGQGPEFLTYFQNEAQLEKSRLLSDRFSAERPKGSFSTLEIQRTEQGDSAMYLCASSPKDLGAETQYFGPGTRLLVL.

V is TRBV30 and J is TRBJ1-4, with 9 bases identical to TRBD1. J gave up 10 bases and V 7 bases, and 7 bases lay outside the gene matches. The germline CDR1 and CDR2 sequences are GTSNPN and SVGIG (reference sequence). CDR3 length: 12 residues. Here the CDR3 reads CASGQGMGKLFF. CDR3 nucleotide sequence: TGTGCCTCGGGACAGGGAATGGGAAAACTGTTTTTT. Together with reference TRBV30 and TRBJ1-4, the CDR3 gives the full variable domain: SQTIHQWPATLVQPVGSPLSLECTVEGTSNPNLYWYRQAAGRGLQLLFYSVGIGQISSEVPQNLSASRPQDRQFILSSKKLLLSDSGFYLCASGQGMGKLFFGSGTQLSVL.

The chain employs TRBV7-2 and TRBJ1-3; 11 positions match TRBD1. CDR1 is SGHTA and CDR2 is FQGNSA in the germline V gene. The CDR3 has 17 amino acids. After removal of 1 base from V and 2 bases from J, the junction contained 4 bases not matched to a gene. The CDR3 sequence: CASSLVGQGATGNTIYF. CDR3 DNA: TGTGCCAGCAGCTTAGTTGGACAGGGGGCTACTGGAAACACCATATATTTT.

The chain links TRBV7-6 to TRBJ1-2; possibly TRBD1 for D (5 bases). Germline V gene data show CDR1 as SGHVS and CDR2 as FNYEAQ. V was pared by 3 bases and J by 5 bases, with 16 bases between. This CDR3 spans 15 amino acids. The CDR3 nucleotides read TGTGCCAGCAGCTTCGGGGAAGGGACTTTATATGGCTACACCTTC. This gives the protein CASSFGEGTLYGYTF.

V and J are TRBV7-9 and TRBJ2-1; D is perhaps TRBD1 (6 bases). CDR3 length: 11 residues. Germline-derived CDR1 and CDR2 are SEHNR and FQNEAQ (reference sequence). V lost 3 bases and J lost 10, with 7 bases in between. CDR3 nucleotides: TGTGCCAGCAGCTTCGGGACAGAGCAGTTCTTC. Encoded protein: CASSFGTEQFF.

The chain links TRBV6-5 to TRBJ2-7; 7 bases are shared with TRBD1. Trimming at V came to 2 bases and at J to 3 bases, leaving 1 base not matched to a gene. CDR1 and CDR2 (germline): MNHEY, SVGAGI. This CDR3 has 13 amino acids. CDR3 nucleotides: TGTGCCAGCAGTTACGGGACAGTCTACGAGCAGTACTTC. Its translation: CASSYGTVYEQYF.

The chain combines TRBV5-5 with TRBJ2-1, with 8 nucleotides matching TRBD1. Trimming at V came to 4 bases and at J to 7 bases, leaving 19 bases not matched to a gene. There are 18 residues in the CDR3. Germline V CDR1 and CDR2: SGHKS, YYEKEE (reference sequence). The CDR3 sequence is CASSRKWADRVGMNEQFF. CDR3 in DNA: TGTGCCAGCAGCCGCAAGTGGGCGGACAGGGTGGGTATGAATGAGCAGTTCTTC. Based on the CDR3 plus reference TRBV5-5 and TRBJ2-1, the full variable domain is DAGVTQSPTHLIKTRGQQVTLRCSPISGHKSVSWYQQVLGQGPQFIFQYYEKEERGRGNFPDRFSARQFPNYSSELNVNALLLGDSALYLCASSRKWADRVGMNEQFFGPGTRLTVL.

The chain links TRBV4-1 to TRBJ1-2, with D perhaps TRBD1 (6 bases). Trimming took 3 bases from V and 8 from J, leaving 22 bases between them. The CDR3 contains 16 residues. Per the germline V gene, CDR1 is MGHRA and CDR2 is YSYEKL. CDR3 nucleotides: TGCGCCAGCAGCCACAGCTACAGGGTAGGAGGTCGCGGCTACACCTTC. Its translation is CASSHSYRVGGRGYTF.

V is TRBV9 and J is TRBJ1-2; no clear D. The CDR3 covers 13 residues. Germline V gives CDR1 SGDLS, CDR2 YYNGEE. Trimming removed 2 bases at V and 6 bases at J, with 11 bases between. The CDR3 loop is CASSVMNQDGYTF. The CDR3, as DNA: TGTGCCAGCAGCGTCATGAATCAGGATGGCTACACCTTC.

The J gene is TRBJ1-1, the V gene TRBV28; D gene unclear. The germline gives CDR1 MDHEN, CDR2 SYDVKM. V shed 4 bases and J shed 1 base, with 25 bases lying between them. This CDR3 has 19 residues. CDR3 amino acids: CASSSRLTLDGLPNTEAFF. The CDR3 DNA is TGTGCCAGCAGTTCCCGCCTTACCCTAGACGGACTACCGAACACTGAAGCTTTCTTT.